These T cell receptor beta chains were read from a single sample in a study of Graves' ophthalmopathy and Graves' hyperthyroidism. TCRdb called the multiplex PCR reads again in MiXCR, with one record for every CDR3 protein. The table shows 660,000 or so distinct CDR3 sequences, with roughly 41% occurring only once. Sequences were obtained from peripheral blood. These receptors came from an adult man with Graves' ophthalmopathy. The CDR3 runs from the conserved cysteine through the conserved F or W. A D gene is named only where the DNA matches it firmly. Expanded clones get a size class; other rows say once, few or many, or leave the size out.

len,v_gene,abundance,d_gene,j_gene,CDR3nt,CDR3aa
17,TRBV4-2,few,TRBD1,TRBJ1-2,TGTGCCAGCAGCCAAGGTCTTTACAGGGGGCCGGACTATGGCTACACCTTC,CASSQGLYRGPDYGYTF
15,TRBV29-1,many,TRBD2,TRBJ2-5,TGCAGCGGAACTAGCGGGAGCGGGGGGCAGGAGACCCAGTACTTC,CSGTSGSGGQETQYF
15,TRBV25-1,once,NA,TRBJ2-5,TGTGCCAGCAGCAAAAGGGGCAGGGGCATAGAGACCCAGTACTTC,CASSKRGRGIETQYF
12,TRBV11-2,NA,TRBD1,TRBJ1-1,TGTGCCGGCAGCCAGGGGGCGGCTGAAGCTTTCTTT,CAGSQGAAEAFF
15,TRBV5-6,few,TRBD1,TRBJ1-2,TGTGCCAGCAGCCGCGTGGGGGACAGGGACTATGGCTACACCTTC,CASSRVGDRDYGYTF
16,TRBV10-3,few,TRBD2,TRBJ2-3,TGTGCCATCAGTGAGTCTGGCGGGAGCATGCAAGATACGCAGTATTTT,CAISESGGSMQDTQYF
15,TRBV5-6,few,NA,TRBJ2-7,TGTGCCAGCAGCCGCGTCTCCGGAGGGCTTTACGAGCAGTACTTC,CASSRVSGGLYEQYF
21,TRBV11-1,once,TRBD2,TRBJ2-5,TGTGCCAGCAGCTTAGCGGGGTCGTTTGGGGGGGGGTCACGGGTTGGAGAGACCCAGTACTTC,CASSLAGSFGGGSRVGETQYF
18,TRBV7-2,NA,NA,TRBJ2-6,TGTGCCAGCAGCCTACCGAGTTCTGCCCTCTCTGGGGCCAACGTCCTGACTTTC,CASSLPSSALSGANVLTF
14,TRBV9,many,NA,TRBJ1-3,TGTGCCAGCAGCGTAGCTGGGTTAGGAAACACCATATATTTT,CASSVAGLGNTIYF
15,TRBV7-6,many,NA,TRBJ1-6,TGTGCCAGCGGGCAAGGGCCCGCGGATAATTCACCCCTCCACTTT,CASGQGPADNSPLHF
13,TRBV10-3,NA,TRBD2,TRBJ2-5,TGTGCCATCAGTGCTAGCGGGGAAGAGACCCAGTACTTC,CAISASGEETQYF
14,TRBV7-8,many,NA,TRBJ1-1,TGTGCCAGCACCTTCTCGGGGGGGCCCACTGAAGCTTTCTTT,CASTFSGGPTEAFF
13,TRBV20-1,many,TRBD1,TRBJ1-5,TGCAGTGTTCAGACAGGGGGCAATCAGCCCCAGCATTTT,CSVQTGGNQPQHF
15,TRBV5-1,NA,TRBD1,TRBJ2-7,TGCGCCAGCAGTTCTGGACAGGGGGGAGGGGACGAGCAGTACTTC,CASSSGQGGGDEQYF
14,TRBV7-2,many,TRBD1,TRBJ1-6,TGTGCCAGCGCGGGTCAGGGGGATAATTCACCCCTCCACTTT,CASAGQGDNSPLHF
14,TRBV10-3,NA,NA,TRBJ1-1,TGTGCCATCAGCGCGGGAAATTTCGGAACTGAAGCTTTCTTT,CAISAGNFGTEAFF
11,TRBV6-6,many,TRBD1,TRBJ1-4,TGTGCCAGCACCGGGACAGGAAAACTGTTTTTT,CASTGTGKLFF
14,TRBV5-1,many,TRBD2,TRBJ2-7,TGCGCCAGCAGCCCACTAGCGGGAGCCAACGAGCAGTACTTC,CASSPLAGANEQYF
12,TRBV12-3/TRBV12-4,NA,NA,TRBJ1-1,TGTGCCAGCTCGGTGGGCGAGGATGAAGCTTTCTTT,CASSVGEDEAFF
13,TRBV29-1,NA,TRBD1,TRBJ1-4,TGCAGCGTTGAGGGACAGGGTGATGAAAAACTGTTTTTT,CSVEGQGDEKLFF
14,TRBV15,many,NA,TRBJ1-2,TGTGCCACCGCCCCAAGGACAGCTAACTATGGCTACACCTTC,CATAPRTANYGYTF
15,TRBV20-1,NA,NA,TRBJ1-1,TGCAGTGCTAGAGACGTGGCGGGGATGAACACTGAAGCTTTCTTT,CSARDVAGMNTEAFF
14,TRBV6-5,many,TRBD1,TRBJ2-7,TGTGCCAGCAGAGCGACAGGGGGCAGCTACGAGCAGTACTTC,CASRATGGSYEQYF
14,TRBV5-8,many,TRBD1,TRBJ1-6,TGTGCCAGCAGAGGGGGACAGCCGAATTCACCCCTCCACTTT,CASRGGQPNSPLHF
13,TRBV2,many,TRBD1,TRBJ1-1,TGTGCCAGCTCTACAGGGGGCTGGACTGAAGCTTTCTTT,CASSTGGWTEAFF
13,TRBV2,many,NA,TRBJ1-2,TGTGCCAGCACCAAAGGCGAGTCTCTTGGCTACACCTTC,CASTKGESLGYTF
15,TRBV7-2,many,NA,TRBJ2-5,TGTGCCAGCAGCTCCAATCCGGGGACGAGGGAGACCCAGTACTTC,CASSSNPGTRETQYF
15,TRBV29-1,many,TRBD1,TRBJ2-7,TGCAGCGTTGAATTCCGACAGGGGCGATCCTACGAGCAGTACTTC,CSVEFRQGRSYEQYF
15,TRBV12-3/TRBV12-4,NA,TRBD1,TRBJ2-7,TGTGCCAGCAGTACCCACAGGGGGCGCCTCTACGAGCAGTACTTC,CASSTHRGRLYEQYF